Below, 15 T cell receptor beta chains from the same sample are listed, as sequenced in a study of early T cells in non-severe SARS-CoV-2 infection. TCRdb re-called the 5' RACE reads with MiXCR, one entry per CDR3 protein. Of 85,000 to 100,000 distinct CDR3 sequences in the sample, 9.5% to 12% were seen once. Sequenced sample: whole blood. These receptors were obtained from an adult who was a healthcare worker with PCR-confirmed SARS-CoV-2 infection or an uninfected control (not recorded which).

This clonotype showed up many times. CDR3 sequence reads: CASSQVRAGVPYNEQFF. The CDR3 coding sequence is TGCGCCAGCAGCCAAGTACGAGCGGGTGTCCCCTACAATGAGCAGTTCTTC. The chain recombines TRBV4-1 with TRBJ2-1; D possibly corresponds to TRBD2 (6 bases). V was shortened by 1 base and J by 2 bases, with 15 bases between the two germline ends. Germline V lookup: CDR1 MGHRA, CDR2 YSYEKL. CDR3 length equals 17 residues.

CDR3 in DNA: TGTGCCAGTAGTCGTGACAGGGTTAAAGCCCAGCATTTT. Its protein product is CASSRDRVKAQHF. V is TRBV19 and J is TRBJ1-5; 7 bases map to TRBD1. CDR3 length: 13 amino acids. The germline CDR1 and CDR2 sequences are LNHDA and SQIVND (reference sequence). The V and J ends lost 5 bases and 11 bases, in that order; junction bases with no gene match: 9.

This clonotype occurred many times. The rearrangement links TRBV20-1 to TRBJ1-4, with TRBD1 as a possible D gene (5 bases). V lost 4 bases, J lost 8 bases, and 11 bases lay in between. CDR1 DFQATT and CDR2 SNEGSKA come from the germline V gene (reference sequence). This CDR3 has 12 amino acids. CDR3 protein: CSAIVGDEKLFF. CDR3 nucleotides: TGCAGTGCTATCGTCGGGGACGAAAAACTGTTTTTT.

The chain couples TRBV6-5 to TRBJ2-3; 12 nucleotides line up with TRBD2. In germline, CDR1 is MNHEY, CDR2 SVGAGI. V lost 5 bases to trimming and J lost 3 bases; unmatched junction nucleotides: 6. This CDR3 is 16 amino acids long. The CDR3 region is CASSATSGGLTDTQYF. The DNA of the CDR3 is TGTGCCAGCAGTGCAACTAGCGGGGGGTTAACAGATACGCAGTATTTT.

This clonotype was counted many times. CDR3: CASSYDRANTEAFF. CDR3 nucleotides: TGTGCCAGCAGTTATGACAGGGCGAACACTGAAGCTTTCTTT. The chain has TRBV6-1 and TRBJ1-1, with TRBD1 matching 7 bases. Trimming took 5 bases from V and 1 from J; bases not matched to a gene: 4. The CDR3 runs to 14 residues. CDR1 and CDR2 (germline): MNHNS, SASEGT.

There are many counts of this clonotype. The chain's CDR3 is CASSIVLEGSGEQFF. The CDR3 DNA sequence: TGTGCCAGTAGTATCGTTTTAGAAGGGTCCGGTGAGCAGTTCTTC. The chain couples TRBV19 to TRBJ2-1; no clear D gene. This CDR3 is 15 amino acids long. Germline V gene data show CDR1 as LNHDA and CDR2 as SQIVND (reference sequence). V was clipped by 3 bases and J by 9 bases, with 18 bases between them.

The rearrangement uses TRBV6-2 or TRBV6-3 and TRBJ2-6; perhaps D is TRBD1 or TRBD2 (5 bases each). This CDR3 comprises 17 residues. Germline V gene sequence: CDR1 MNHEY, CDR2 SVGEGT. V lost 5 bases, J lost 2 bases, and 16 bases lay in between. The CDR3 spells CASSPRGQGPGANVLTF. DNA for the CDR3: TGTGCCAGCAGTCCACGAGGGCAGGGCCCTGGGGCCAACGTCCTGACTTTC.

This clonotype has ten or more counts. The chain uses TRBV7-2 and TRBJ1-6; D gene uncertain. V was trimmed by 3 bases and J by 8 bases, leaving 14 bases between them. Germline CDR1 reads SGHTA; CDR2 reads FQGNSA. This CDR3 has 15 residues. The CDR3 nucleotides are TGTGCCAGCAGCTTTAGGTCGCGGGAGGATTCACCCCTCCACTTT. It specifies CASSFRSREDSPLHF.

This clonotype was counted ten times or more. The V gene is TRBV20-1, the J gene TRBJ1-2, with D perhaps matching TRBD1 (6 bases). V was pared by 7 bases and J by 4 bases, with 19 bases between. CDR1 is DFQATT and CDR2 is SNEGSKA in the germline V gene (reference sequence). This CDR3 is built from 14 residues. The CDR3: CSVYWRTRGYGYTF. DNA for the CDR3: TGCAGTGTCTACTGGCGAACCAGGGGCTATGGCTACACCTTC.

The CDR3 region has the DNA TGTGCCAGCAGCCGTTCGGTGAGGAGCAACACTGAAGCTTTCTTT. This sequence encodes CASSRSVRSNTEAFF. V gene TRBV7-2 combines with J gene TRBJ1-1; D is undetermined. The CDR3 consists of 15 residues. The germline CDR1 and CDR2 sequences are SGHTA and FQGNSA. Between the trimmed V and J ends, which lost 5 bases and 2 bases, there was a span of 15 bases. Full variable domain (outside the CDR3, taken from reference TRBV7-2 and TRBJ1-1): GAGVSQSPSNKVTEKGKDVELRCDPISGHTALYWYRQSLGQGLEFLIYFQGNSAPDKSGLPSDRFSAERTGGSVSTLTIQRTQQEDSAVYLCASSRSVRSNTEAFFGQGTRLTVV.

The J gene is TRBJ2-7, the V gene TRBV2; maybe TRBD2 (6 bases). V was pared by 8 bases and J by 0 bases, with 11 bases between. The CDR3 runs 13 residues. CDR1 is SNHLY and CDR2 is FYNNEI in the germline V gene. CDR3 residues: CASLVADSYEQYF. The CDR3 DNA reads as TGTGCCAGCTTGGTAGCGGACTCCTACGAGCAGTACTTC.

The CDR3 loop reads CASSLAWARDPSGYTF. The CDR3 bases are TGTGCCAGCAGCTTAGCCTGGGCCAGAGACCCGAGCGGCTACACCTTC. J is TRBJ1-2 and V is TRBV7-9; D unresolved. CDR3 size: 16 residues. Trimming stripped 0 bases from V and 8 bases from J, with 19 bases between. Germline V CDR1 and CDR2: SEHNR, FQNEAQ (reference sequence).

The V and J genes are TRBV7-9 and TRBJ1-3, with 8 bases identical to TRBD1. V lost 3 bases and J lost 3; bases outside the gene matches: 4. CDR3 length: 15 residues. Germline CDR1 is SEHNR and CDR2 is FQNEAQ (reference sequence). CDR3 nucleotides: TGTGCCAGCAGCTTCCAGGACAGGGTTGGAAACACCATATATTTT. Translated, it gives CASSFQDRVGNTIYF.

This clonotype came up a few times. This rearrangement joins TRBV4-1 to TRBJ2-2, with D unclear. CDR1 and CDR2 (germline): MGHRA, YSYEKL. CDR3 length equals 16 residues. Trimming cost V 0 bases and J 12 bases, with 20 bases left between them. The CDR3 sequence is CASSQDGAAAPLKLFF. Here the CDR3 DNA reads TGCGCCAGCAGCCAAGATGGTGCCGCGGCCCCCCTTAAGCTGTTTTTT.

The rearrangement links TRBV5-5 to TRBJ1-6, with 7 bases aligning to TRBD1. The CDR3 totals 17 residues. Germline V CDR1 and CDR2: SGHKS, YYEKEE (reference sequence). J lost 2 bases, V lost 0 bases, and 5 bases had no gene match. CDR3 region: CASSLEGGFTYNSPLHF. The CDR3 DNA sequence: TGTGCCAGCAGCTTGGAAGGGGGCTTCACCTATAATTCACCCCTCCACTTT.